This T cell receptor (beta chain) appears in the sequencing data of a study of OX40 agonist ivuxolimab in advanced cancers. At the level of the study: Ivuxolimab, an antibody acting as an agonist of OX40 (CD134), was used to treat patients. In this trial design, patients received ivuxolimab intravenously at 0.01 to 10 mg/kg every 2 weeks. Study-wide results and caveats: The 0.1-3.0 mg/kg partial responders had among the lowest clonal expansion.

Sequenced by immunoSEQ multiplex PCR; TCRdb stores in-frame clones only, minus some. The sample shows about 13,000 clones, roughly two thirds of them seen only once. The CDR3 is 15 residues long. Germline loops: CDR1 SGDLS, CDR2 YYNGEE. V gave up 4 bases and J gave up 8 bases; unmatched junction bases: 14. A note on this clone: Its specificity is not known.

Autoimmune disease history or systemic immunosuppression meant exclusion. The input for sequencing was CD4+ or CD8+ T cells sorted from blood, taken in a trial of the OX40 agonist ivuxolimab. This sequence was found in an adult with an advanced solid tumor such as melanoma, head and neck, liver or kidney cancer. V gene TRBV9 combines with J gene TRBJ2-7; 8 bases line up with TRBD1. The CDR3 DNA is TGTGCCAGCAGCTCTAGCTATGCAGGGGGCGATAAGCAGTACTTC. As protein: CASSSSYAGGDKQYF.